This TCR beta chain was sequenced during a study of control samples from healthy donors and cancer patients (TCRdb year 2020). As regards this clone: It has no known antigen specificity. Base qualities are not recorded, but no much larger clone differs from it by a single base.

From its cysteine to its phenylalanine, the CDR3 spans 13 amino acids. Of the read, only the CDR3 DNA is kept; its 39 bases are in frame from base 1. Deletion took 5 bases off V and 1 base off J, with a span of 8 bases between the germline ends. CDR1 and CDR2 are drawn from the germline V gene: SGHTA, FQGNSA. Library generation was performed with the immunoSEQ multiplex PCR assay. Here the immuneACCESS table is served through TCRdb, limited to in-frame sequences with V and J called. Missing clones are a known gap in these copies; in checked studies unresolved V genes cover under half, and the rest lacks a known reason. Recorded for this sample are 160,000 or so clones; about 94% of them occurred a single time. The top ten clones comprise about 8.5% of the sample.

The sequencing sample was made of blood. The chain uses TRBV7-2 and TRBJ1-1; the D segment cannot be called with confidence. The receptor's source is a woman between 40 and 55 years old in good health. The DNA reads TGTGCCAGCAGCCCCATCTCGAACACTGAAGCTTTCTTT. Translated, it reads CASSPISNTEAFF.